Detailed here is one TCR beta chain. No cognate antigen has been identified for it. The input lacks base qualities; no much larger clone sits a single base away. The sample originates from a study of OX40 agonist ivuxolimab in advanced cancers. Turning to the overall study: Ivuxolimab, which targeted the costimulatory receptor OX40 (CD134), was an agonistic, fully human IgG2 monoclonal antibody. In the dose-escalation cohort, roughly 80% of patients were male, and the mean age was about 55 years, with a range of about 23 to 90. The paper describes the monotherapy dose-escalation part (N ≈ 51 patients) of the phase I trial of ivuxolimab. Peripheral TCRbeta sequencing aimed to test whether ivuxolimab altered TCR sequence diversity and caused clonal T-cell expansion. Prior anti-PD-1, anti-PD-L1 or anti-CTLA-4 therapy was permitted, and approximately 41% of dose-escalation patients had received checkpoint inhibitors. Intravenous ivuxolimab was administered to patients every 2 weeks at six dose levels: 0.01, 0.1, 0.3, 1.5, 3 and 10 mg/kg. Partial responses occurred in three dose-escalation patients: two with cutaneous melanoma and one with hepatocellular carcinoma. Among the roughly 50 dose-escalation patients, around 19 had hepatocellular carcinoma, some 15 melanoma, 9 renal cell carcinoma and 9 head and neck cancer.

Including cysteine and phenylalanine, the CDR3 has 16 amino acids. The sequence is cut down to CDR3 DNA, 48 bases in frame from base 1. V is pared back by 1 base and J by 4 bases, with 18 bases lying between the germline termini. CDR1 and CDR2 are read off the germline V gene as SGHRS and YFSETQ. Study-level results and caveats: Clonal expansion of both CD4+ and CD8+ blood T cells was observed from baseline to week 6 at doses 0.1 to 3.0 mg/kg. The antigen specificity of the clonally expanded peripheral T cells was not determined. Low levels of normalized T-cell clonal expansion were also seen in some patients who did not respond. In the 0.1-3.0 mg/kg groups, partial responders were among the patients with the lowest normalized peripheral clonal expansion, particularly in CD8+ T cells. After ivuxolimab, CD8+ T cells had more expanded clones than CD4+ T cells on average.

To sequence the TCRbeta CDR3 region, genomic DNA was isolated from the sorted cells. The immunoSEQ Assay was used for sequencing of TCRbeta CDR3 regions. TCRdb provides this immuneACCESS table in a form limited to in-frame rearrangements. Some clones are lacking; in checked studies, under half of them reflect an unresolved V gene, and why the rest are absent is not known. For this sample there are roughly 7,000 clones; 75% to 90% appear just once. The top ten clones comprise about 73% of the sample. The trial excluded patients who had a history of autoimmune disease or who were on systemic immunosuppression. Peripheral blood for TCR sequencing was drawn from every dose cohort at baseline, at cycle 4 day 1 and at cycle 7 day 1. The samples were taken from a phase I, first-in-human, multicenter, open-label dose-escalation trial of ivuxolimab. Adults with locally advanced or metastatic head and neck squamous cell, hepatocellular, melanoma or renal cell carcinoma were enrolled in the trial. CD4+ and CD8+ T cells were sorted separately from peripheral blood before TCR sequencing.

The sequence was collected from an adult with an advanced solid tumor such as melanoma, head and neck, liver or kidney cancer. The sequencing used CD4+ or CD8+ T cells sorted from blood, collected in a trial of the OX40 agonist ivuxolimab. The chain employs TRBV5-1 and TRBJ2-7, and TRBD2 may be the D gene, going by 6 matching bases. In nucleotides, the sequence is TGCGCCAGCAGCTTGACATGGGACTCCCTCCGTTACGAGCAGTACTTC. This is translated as CASSLTWDSLRYEQYF.